This passage covers 27 T cell receptor beta chains from one sample sequenced in a study of shared clonotypes between healthy human individuals. Sequenced by immunoSEQ multiplex PCR; TCRdb stores in-frame clones only, minus some. The sample contains 600,000 to 750,000 clones, less than 95% of which appear only once. The sample comprised memory CD8+ T cells from PBMCs. The subset: CD45RO+ cells pooled with CCR7-negative TemRA cells. All receptors derive from a man aged 18 to 30 in good health. Some clones in this sample may be carry-over from other donors' samples.

This clone has a handful of counts. V is TRBV4-2 and J is TRBJ1-1; perhaps TRBD1 as D (5 bases). The CDR3 consists of 15 residues. V was shortened by 1 base and J by 7 bases, with 16 bases between the two germline ends. CDR1 LGHNA and CDR2 YNFKEQ come from the germline V gene. The chain's CDR3 is CASSQGAGRHIEAFF. The DNA of the CDR3 is TGTGCCAGCAGCCAAGGGGCAGGGAGGCACATTGAAGCTTTCTTT.

J is TRBJ1-2 and V is TRBV5-8, with D uncertain. V lost 7 bases, J lost 0 bases, and 10 bases lay in between. Germline V gene lookup returns CDR1 SGHTS and CDR2 YDEGEE. The CDR3 runs 13 residues. The CDR3 loop is CASGGPANYGYTF. For the CDR3, the DNA is TGTGCCAGCGGAGGCCCAGCTAACTATGGCTACACCTTC.

This chain uses TRBV28 with TRBJ1-1; tentatively, D is TRBD1 (5 bases). This CDR3 is built from 12 residues. Germline V gives CDR1 MDHEN, CDR2 SYDVKM. The germline V and J ends were trimmed by 6 bases and 4 bases, with 9 bases remaining between them. The CDR3 spells CASRLGGTEAFF. In nucleotides, the CDR3 is TGTGCCAGCAGGCTTGGGGGCACTGAAGCTTTCTTT.

V and J are TRBV18 and TRBJ2-7; either TRBD1 or TRBD2 may fit D (6 bases each). V shed 6 bases and J shed 3 bases, with 18 bases lying between them. The germline CDR1 and CDR2 sequences are KGHSH and LQKENI. The CDR3 has 15 residues. The CDR3 loop is CASSGGPLKGYEQYF. The CDR3 DNA reads as TGTGCCAGCTCCGGGGGCCCCCTCAAGGGCTACGAGCAGTACTTC.

To note about this clone: Other nucleotide sequences in the sample specify the same CDR3. This sequence joins TRBV28 and TRBJ2-7, with D uncertain. With 3 bases removed from V and 0 bases from J, the gap between germline ends came to 12 bases. Germline CDR1 MDHEN, CDR2 SYDVKM. There are 15 residues in the CDR3. CDR3 bases: TGTGCCAGCAGTTTGTGGCCCGCGAGCTCCTACGAGCAGTACTTC. Translation gives CASSLWPASSYEQYF.

V usage is TRBV5-1 and J usage is TRBJ1-5; the match to TRBD1 covers 11 bases. Germline CDR1 and CDR2: SGHRS and YFSETQ. This CDR3 comprises 17 residues. V lost 2 bases, J lost 3 bases, and 7 bases stayed unmatched. Here the CDR3 reads CASSFGGTGGPNQPQHF. The CDR3, as DNA: TGCGCCAGCAGCTTTGGGGGGACAGGGGGTCCCAATCAGCCCCAGCATTTT.

V usage is TRBV5-8 and J usage is TRBJ2-7, with a weak D call TRBD1 (6 bases). The V end was cut by 1 base, the J end by 9 bases, with 32 bases between. The germline CDR1 and CDR2 sequences are SGHTS and YDEGEE. This CDR3 comprises 19 residues. The CDR3 DNA reads TGTGCCAGCAGCTTGTCACGCCTAAATCGGACAGTTCTCCAACTTGCGCAGTACTTC. Translated: CASSLSRLNRTVLQLAQYF.

The V and J genes are TRBV27 and TRBJ2-1; D remains ambiguous. The V gene's germline CDR1 is MNHEY and CDR2 SMNVEV (reference sequence). V dropped 5 bases and J dropped 3 bases, with 11 bases sitting between them. CDR3 size: 14 residues. CDR3 nucleotide sequence: TGTGCCAGCAGTCAAGAACTAAGCTACAATGAGCAGTTCTTC. Encoded protein: CASSQELSYNEQFF.

The J gene is TRBJ2-5, the V gene TRBV7-9, with 7 bases fitting TRBD1. Germline CDR1 and CDR2: SEHNR and FQNEAQ (reference sequence). CDR3 length equals 13 residues. Trimming removed 10 bases from V and 2 bases from J; junction bases left unmatched: 7. Written as DNA, the CDR3 is TGTGCCACAAGGGGGCGGCCACAAGAGACCCAGTACTTC. This gives the protein CATRGRPQETQYF.

The rearrangement links TRBV7-2 to TRBJ1-5; 7 bases are shared with TRBD1. V was pared by 1 base and J by 3 bases, with 12 bases of the junction left unmatched. The CDR3 is made up of 18 amino acids. The germline CDR1 and CDR2 sequences are SGHTA and FQGNSA. CDR3: CASSLVIFPGQHNQPQHF. CDR3 nucleotide sequence: TGTGCCAGCAGCTTAGTGATCTTTCCGGGACAGCACAATCAGCCCCAGCATTTT.

The chain joins TRBV7-6 to TRBJ1-5; 10 bases are shared with TRBD1. The length of the CDR3 is 15 residues. V trimming: 5 bases; J trimming: 5 bases; junction bases outside the gene matches: 6. The germline gives CDR1 SGHVS, CDR2 FNYEAQ. The CDR3 DNA sequence: TGTGCCAGCAGCCAACAGACAGGGGGCCATCAGCCCCAGCATTTT. It is translated as CASSQQTGGHQPQHF.

The gene calls are TRBV6-5 and TRBJ2-2; a possible D gene is TRBD2 (6 bases). The CDR3 loop spans 16 amino acids. CDR1 MNHEY and CDR2 SVGAGI come from the germline V gene. Trimming stripped 4 bases from V and 0 bases from J, with 12 bases between. The CDR3 spells CASSSRGGPNTGELFF. DNA of the CDR3: TGTGCCAGCAGTTCCCGCGGAGGGCCGAACACCGGGGAGCTGTTTTTT.

The rearrangement joins TRBV28 to TRBJ2-7; a weak D match, TRBD2 (5 bases). This CDR3 is built from 15 residues. From germline, CDR1 is MDHEN and CDR2 SYDVKM. V was pared by 9 bases and J by 0 bases, with 18 bases between. This CDR3 is CASSGLVAFSYEQYF. The DNA for the CDR3 is TGTGCCAGTTCCGGGCTAGTAGCGTTCTCCTACGAGCAGTACTTC.

This chain links TRBV10-3 with TRBJ2-5, with D perhaps matching TRBD1 or TRBD2 (5 bases each). This CDR3 is built from 18 residues. Trimming removed 0 bases at V and 3 bases at J, with 20 bases between. CDR1 and CDR2 from the germline V gene are ENHRY and SYGVKD. Here the CDR3 DNA reads TGTGCCATCAGTGAGTCTCGAGTGGAGGCCAGGGATAAAGAGACCCAGTACTTC. Translating gives CAISESRVEARDKETQYF.

The count of this clone is one. The chain couples TRBV29-1 to TRBJ1-2; D may be TRBD1 (6 bases). There are 15 residues in the CDR3. V was pared by 2 bases and J by 4 bases, with 17 bases between. The germline gives CDR1 SQVTM, CDR2 ANQGSEA. In DNA, the CDR3 is TGCAGCGTTGAAATGGCTTTGGACAGCTCCTATGGCTACACCTTC. Its protein product is CSVEMALDSSYGYTF.

This clone was counted only a few times. V usage is TRBV19 and J usage is TRBJ1-5; D might be TRBD1 (5 bases). CDR1 and CDR2 from the germline V gene are LNHDA and SQIVND (reference sequence). The CDR3 length is 15 residues. V shed 7 bases and J shed 6 bases, with 19 bases lying between them. CDR3 sequence: CASTLSGTGTQPQHF. The CDR3 DNA reads as TGTGCCAGTACCCTCTCCGGGACGGGCACTCAGCCCCAGCATTTT.

Only one count was recorded for this clone. Other DNA sequences in the same sample also yield this CDR3. The chain has TRBV6-1 and TRBJ1-5; D unresolved. The CDR3 spans 13 residues. Looked up from germline, CDR1 is MNHNS and CDR2 is SASEGT. Trimming cost V 1 base and J 2 bases, with 3 bases left between them. The CDR3 loop is CASSEVRNQPQHF. CDR3 nucleotide sequence: TGTGCCAGCAGTGAAGTCCGCAATCAGCCCCAGCATTTT.

The V gene is TRBV7-9, the J gene TRBJ1-1; 7 bases map to TRBD1. Germline V lookup: CDR1 SEHNR, CDR2 FQNEAQ (reference sequence). The CDR3 totals 16 residues. Unmatched junction bases numbered 14, after V lost 5 bases and J lost 5 bases. CDR3: CASSHRQGISLTEAFF. CDR3 in DNA: TGTGCCAGCAGCCACAGACAGGGTATCAGCCTTACTGAAGCTTTCTTT.

The chain carries TRBV11-2 and TRBJ2-7, with a weak D call TRBD2 (5 bases). Trimming stripped 3 bases from V and 2 bases from J, with 11 bases between. Germline V gene data show CDR1 as SGHAT and CDR2 as FQNNGV. The CDR3 runs to 14 residues. The CDR3 sequence: CASSLEGSTYEQYF. The DNA of the CDR3 is TGTGCCAGCAGCTTGGAAGGGAGTACCTACGAGCAGTACTTC.

To note about this clone: This same CDR3 is encoded by further DNA sequences in the sample. The V gene is TRBV29-1, the J gene TRBJ2-7; D ambiguous. This CDR3 region has 11 residues. With 4 bases removed from V and 3 bases from J, the gap between germline ends came to 7 bases. Germline V gene sequence: CDR1 SQVTM, CDR2 ANQGSEA. The CDR3 protein is CSVVRDYEQYF. CDR3 in DNA: TGCAGCGTTGTTAGGGACTACGAGCAGTACTTC.

The chain employs TRBV28 and TRBJ2-2, with D hard to call. The CDR3 covers 15 residues. Germline CDR1 reads MDHEN; CDR2 reads SYDVKM. V lost 3 bases, J lost 4 bases, and 12 bases lay in between. The CDR3 is CASSFRVRGTGELFF. CDR3 sequence (DNA): TGTGCCAGCAGTTTTAGGGTACGTGGCACCGGGGAGCTGTTTTTT.

A single count supports this clone. The chain recombines TRBV19 with TRBJ1-1; 10 nucleotides align to TRBD1. CDR3 length: 14 residues. Germline CDR1 and CDR2: LNHDA and SQIVND (reference sequence). V was clipped by 2 bases and J by 8 bases; unmatched bases: 5. The CDR3 loop reads CASSIWDRGPEAFF. CDR3 in DNA: TGTGCCAGTAGTATATGGGACAGGGGTCCCGAAGCTTTCTTT.

CDR3 DNA: TGTGCCAGCAGTGAAAGGGGGAAAATTGTCGAGCAGTACTTC. It yields the protein CASSERGKIVEQYF. This chain connects TRBV2 to TRBJ2-7; a weak D match, TRBD1 (6 bases). In germline, CDR1 is SNHLY, CDR2 FYNNEI. This CDR3 has 14 amino acids. The V and J ends lost 2 bases and 6 bases respectively, with 14 bases between them. The full variable domain, its missing parts supplied by reference TRBV2 and TRBJ2-7, is EPEVTQTPSHQVTQMGQEVILRCVPISNHLYFYWYRQILGQKVEFLVSFYNNEISEKSEIFDDQFSVERPDGSNFTLKIRSTKLEDSAMYFCASSERGKIVEQYFGPGTRLTVT.

Worth noting for this clone: A much larger clone lies one base from this, so it may be a read error. Given the absence of the conserved phenylalanine or tryptophan at the CDR3 end, a read error is likely. This chain joins TRBV29-1 and TRBJ2-7; 7 bases are shared with TRBD1. Germline V lookup: CDR1 SQVTM, CDR2 ANQGSEA. Germline trimming cut 7 bases from V and 0 bases from J; bases unmatched to any gene: 6. The CDR3 covers 13 residues. CDR3 region: CSARTGVSYEQYL. CDR3 sequence (DNA): TGCAGCGCACGGACAGGTGTCTCCTACGAGCAGTACCTC.

V is TRBV5-1 and J is TRBJ2-1; TRBD2 is a possible D gene (5 bases). In germline, CDR1 is SGHRS, CDR2 YFSETQ. V lost 3 bases to trimming and J lost 7 bases, with 14 bases between them. The CDR3 covers 14 residues. The CDR3: CASSSAGGINEQFF. The CDR3 region has the DNA TGCGCCAGCAGCTCCGCGGGCGGTATAAATGAGCAGTTCTTC.

About this clone itself: At the DNA level, this CDR3 is encoded by other sequences in the same sample as well. The genes are TRBV14 and TRBJ2-3, with 8 bases fitting TRBD2. Germline V gene lookup returns CDR1 SGHDN and CDR2 FVKESK. The CDR3 contains 16 residues. V gave up 0 bases and J gave up 5 bases; unmatched junction bases: 7. DNA of the CDR3: TGTGCCAGCAGCCAAGATCCAGCGGGAGTCGGAGATACGCAGTATTTT. Encoded protein: CASSQDPAGVGDTQYF.

J is TRBJ2-2 and V is TRBV27; D gene unclear. The CDR3 runs to 16 residues. Trimming took off 2 bases at V and 0 bases at J, with 10 bases between the two ends. The germline CDR1 and CDR2 sequences are MNHEY and SMNVEV (reference sequence). The CDR3, as DNA: TGTGCCAGCAGTTTAGGAGTAGGTACGAACACCGGGGAGCTGTTTTTT. Its translation is CASSLGVGTNTGELFF.